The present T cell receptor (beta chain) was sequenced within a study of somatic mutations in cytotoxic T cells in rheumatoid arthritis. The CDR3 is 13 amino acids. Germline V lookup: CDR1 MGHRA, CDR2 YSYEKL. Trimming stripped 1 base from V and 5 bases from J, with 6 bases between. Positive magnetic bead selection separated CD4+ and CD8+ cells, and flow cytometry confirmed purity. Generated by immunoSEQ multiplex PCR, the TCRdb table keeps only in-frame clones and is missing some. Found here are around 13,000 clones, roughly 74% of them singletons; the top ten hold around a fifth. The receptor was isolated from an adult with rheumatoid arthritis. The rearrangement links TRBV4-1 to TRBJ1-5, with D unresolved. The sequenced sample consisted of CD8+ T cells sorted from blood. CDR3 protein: CASSQGAYQPQHF. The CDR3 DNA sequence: TGCGCCAGCAGCCAAGGGGCCTATCAGCCCCAGCATTTT.